Included here is one T cell receptor (beta chain) sequence, with context. Its antigen is unidentified. The data originate from a study of shared clonotypes between healthy human individuals. Study context: The plates for each donor numbered three CD4 naive, three CD4 memory, two CD8 naive and one CD8 memory. Whole-study results and caveats: Blood alone was sampled, and tissue repertoires likely differ.

Using immunoSEQ multiplex PCR, the repertoire was profiled, and TCRdb retains in-frame clones only, with some absent. The top ten hold around 0.37% of the sample, which has roughly 2,500,000 clones, approximately 94% seen once. This clonotype was obtained from a man younger than 35 in good health. Some clones in this sample may be carry-over from other donors' samples. Sequenced material: naive CD4+ T cells from PBMCs. Stated subset: CD45RA+ positively selected.

The CDR3: CAVNVFPGGLGEAFF. As DNA, the CDR3 is TGTGCCGTCAACGTTTTCCCGGGGGGGCTCGGAGAAGCTTTCTTT. The genes are TRBV10-3 and TRBJ1-1, with TRBD1 as a possible D gene (6 bases). This CDR3 has 15 residues. Between the trimmed V and J ends, which lost 11 bases and 8 bases, there was a span of 27 bases. In germline, CDR1 is ENHRY, CDR2 SYGVKD.